The source of this T cell receptor (beta chain) is a study of blood T cells in healthy people across ages. Study summary: Template switching picked up about one barcoded beta molecule for each two T cells.

This clonotype is a singleton in its sample. No antigen is known for it. Broader study findings: Expanded clonotype shifts may have been confounded, as the donors had an unknown CMV status.

A sample-barcoded 5' primer and a J-beta primer mix were used in a second PCR of roughly 7 to 12 cycles. TCRdb analysed the 5' RACE reads with MiXCR anew, one entry per CDR3 protein. This sample has over a million distinct CDR3 sequences, with 45% found just once. The TCR originated in a woman in her fifties or sixties in good health. The sequenced material came from blood.

The CDR3, as DNA: TGTGCCACCAGTCCAAGCGGGAGGACCAGGAACACCGGGGAGCTGTTTTTT. Protein sequence: CATSPSGRTRNTGELFF. The V and J genes are TRBV24-1 and TRBJ2-2, with TRBD2 identical over 9 bases. The CDR3 has 17 amino acids. Unmatched junction bases numbered 8, after V lost 6 bases and J lost 1 base. Germline V gene sequence: CDR1 KGHDR, CDR2 SFDVKD.